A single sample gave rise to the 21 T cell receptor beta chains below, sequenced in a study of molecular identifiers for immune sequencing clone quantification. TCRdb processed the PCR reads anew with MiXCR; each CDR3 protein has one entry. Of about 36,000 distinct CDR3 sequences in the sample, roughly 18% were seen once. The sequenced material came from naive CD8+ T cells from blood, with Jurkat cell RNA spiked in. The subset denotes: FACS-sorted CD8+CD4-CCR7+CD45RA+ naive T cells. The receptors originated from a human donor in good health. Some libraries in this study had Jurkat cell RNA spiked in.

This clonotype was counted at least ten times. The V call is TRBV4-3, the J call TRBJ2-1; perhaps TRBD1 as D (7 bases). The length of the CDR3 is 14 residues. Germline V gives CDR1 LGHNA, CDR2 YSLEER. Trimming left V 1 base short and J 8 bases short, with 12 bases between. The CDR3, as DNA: TGCGCCAGCAGCCAAGCACAGGGGAGGTATGAGCAGTTCTTC. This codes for CASSQAQGRYEQFF.

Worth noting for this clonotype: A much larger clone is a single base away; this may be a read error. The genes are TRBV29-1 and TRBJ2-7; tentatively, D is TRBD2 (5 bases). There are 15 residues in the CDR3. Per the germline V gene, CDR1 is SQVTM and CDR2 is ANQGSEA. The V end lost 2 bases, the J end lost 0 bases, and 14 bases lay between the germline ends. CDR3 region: CSVETPRRGSYEQYF. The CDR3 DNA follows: TGCAGCGTTGAAACCCCTAGACGGGGCTCCTACGAGCAGTACTTC.

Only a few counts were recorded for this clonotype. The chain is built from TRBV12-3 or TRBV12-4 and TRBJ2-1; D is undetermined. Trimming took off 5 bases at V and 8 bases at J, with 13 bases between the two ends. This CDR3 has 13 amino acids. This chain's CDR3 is CASSLLRWDEQFF. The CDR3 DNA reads TGTGCCAGCAGTCTACTCCGGTGGGATGAGCAGTTCTTC.

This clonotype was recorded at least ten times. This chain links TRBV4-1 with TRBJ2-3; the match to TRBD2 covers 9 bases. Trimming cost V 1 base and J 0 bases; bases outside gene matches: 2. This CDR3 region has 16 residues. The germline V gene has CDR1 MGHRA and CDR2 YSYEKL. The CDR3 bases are TGCGCCAGCAGCCAAGGACTAGCGGAAAGCACAGATACGCAGTATTTT. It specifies CASSQGLAESTDTQYF.

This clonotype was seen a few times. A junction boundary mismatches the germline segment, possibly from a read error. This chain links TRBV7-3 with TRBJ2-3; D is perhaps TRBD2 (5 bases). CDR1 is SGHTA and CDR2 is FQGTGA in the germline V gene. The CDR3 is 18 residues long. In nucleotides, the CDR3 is TGTGCCAGCAACTTAATCCCTACAGCTGGAGGTGGCACAGATACGCAGTATTTT. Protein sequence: CASNLIPTAGGGTDTQYF.

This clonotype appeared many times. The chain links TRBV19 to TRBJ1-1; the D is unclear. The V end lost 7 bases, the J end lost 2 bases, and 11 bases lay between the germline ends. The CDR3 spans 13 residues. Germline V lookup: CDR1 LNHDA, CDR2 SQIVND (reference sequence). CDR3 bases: TGTGCCAGTAAGGCGACCTTCAACACTGAAGCTTTCTTT. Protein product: CASKATFNTEAFF.

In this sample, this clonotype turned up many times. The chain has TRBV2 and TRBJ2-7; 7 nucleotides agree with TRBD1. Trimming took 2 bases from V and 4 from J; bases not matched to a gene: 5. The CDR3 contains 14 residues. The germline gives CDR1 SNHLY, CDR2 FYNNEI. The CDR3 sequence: CASSEWQGVYEQYF. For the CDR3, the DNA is TGTGCCAGCAGTGAATGGCAGGGGGTATACGAGCAGTACTTC.

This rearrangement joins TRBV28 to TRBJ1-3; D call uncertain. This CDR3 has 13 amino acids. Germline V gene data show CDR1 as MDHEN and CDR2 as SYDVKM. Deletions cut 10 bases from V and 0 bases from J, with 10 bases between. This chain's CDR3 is CATTDASGNTIYF. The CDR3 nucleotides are TGTGCCACCACAGATGCCTCTGGAAACACCATATATTTT.

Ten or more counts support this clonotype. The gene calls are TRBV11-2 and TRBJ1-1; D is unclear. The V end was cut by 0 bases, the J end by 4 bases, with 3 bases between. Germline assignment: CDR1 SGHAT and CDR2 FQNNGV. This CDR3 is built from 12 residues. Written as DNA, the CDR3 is TGTGCCAGCAGCTTAGATGCCACTGAAGCTTTCTTT. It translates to CASSLDATEAFF.

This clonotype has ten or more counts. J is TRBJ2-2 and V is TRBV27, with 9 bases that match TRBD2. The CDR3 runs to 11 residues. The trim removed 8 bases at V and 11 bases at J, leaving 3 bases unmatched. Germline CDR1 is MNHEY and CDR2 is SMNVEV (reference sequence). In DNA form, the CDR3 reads TGTGCCAGCGGCCTAGCGGGAGAGCTGTTTTTT. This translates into CASGLAGELFF.

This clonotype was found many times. CDR3 in amino acids: CASSYSSGQGYEQYF. The CDR3 DNA sequence: TGTGCCAGCAGTTACTCCTCGGGACAGGGGTACGAGCAGTACTTC. This chain uses TRBV6-5 with TRBJ2-7; 10 bases map to TRBD1. Germline CDR1 reads MNHEY; CDR2 reads SVGAGI. The V and J ends lost 0 bases and 4 bases, in that order; junction bases with no gene match: 3. The CDR3 is 15 amino acids.

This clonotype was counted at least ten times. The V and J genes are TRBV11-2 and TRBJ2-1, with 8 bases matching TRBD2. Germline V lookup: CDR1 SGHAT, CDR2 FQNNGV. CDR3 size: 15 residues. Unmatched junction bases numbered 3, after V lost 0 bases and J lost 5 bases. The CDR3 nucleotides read TGTGCCAGCAGCTTAGAAGCGGGAGACGACAATGAGCAGTTCTTC. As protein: CASSLEAGDDNEQFF.

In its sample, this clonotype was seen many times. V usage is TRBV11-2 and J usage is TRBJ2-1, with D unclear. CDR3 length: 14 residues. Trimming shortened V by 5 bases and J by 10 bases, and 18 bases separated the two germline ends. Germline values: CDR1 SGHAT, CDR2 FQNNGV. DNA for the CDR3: TGTGCCAGCAGCCGGTTAGTTGTGGGCGGCGAGCAGTTCTTC. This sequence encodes CASSRLVVGGEQFF.

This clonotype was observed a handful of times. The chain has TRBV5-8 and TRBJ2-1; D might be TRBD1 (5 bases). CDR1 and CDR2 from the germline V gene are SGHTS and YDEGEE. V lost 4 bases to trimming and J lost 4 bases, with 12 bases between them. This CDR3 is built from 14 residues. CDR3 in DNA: TGTGCCAGCAGCCCGTCTCCAGGGTACAATGAGCAGTTCTTC. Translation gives CASSPSPGYNEQFF.

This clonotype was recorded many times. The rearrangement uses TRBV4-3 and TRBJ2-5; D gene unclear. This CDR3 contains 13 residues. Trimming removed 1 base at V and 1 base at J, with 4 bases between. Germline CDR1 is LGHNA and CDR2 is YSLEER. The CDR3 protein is CASSQVPQETQYF. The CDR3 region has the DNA TGCGCCAGCAGCCAAGTGCCCCAAGAGACCCAGTACTTC.

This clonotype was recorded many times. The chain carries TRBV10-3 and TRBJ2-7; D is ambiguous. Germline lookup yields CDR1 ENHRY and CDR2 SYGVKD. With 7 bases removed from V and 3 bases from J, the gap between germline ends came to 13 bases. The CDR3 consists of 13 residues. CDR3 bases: TGTGCCATCATCCTGGACGCTTACTACGAGCAGTACTTC. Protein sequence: CAIILDAYYEQYF.

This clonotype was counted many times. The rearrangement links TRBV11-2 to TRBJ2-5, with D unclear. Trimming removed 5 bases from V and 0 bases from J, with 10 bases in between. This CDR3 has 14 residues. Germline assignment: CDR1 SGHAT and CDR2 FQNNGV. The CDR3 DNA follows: TGTGCCAGCAGCCGCCAGCCGTACCAAGAGACCCAGTACTTC. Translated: CASSRQPYQETQYF. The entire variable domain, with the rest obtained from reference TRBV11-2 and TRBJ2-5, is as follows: EAGVAQSPRYKIIEKRQSVAFWCNPISGHATLYWYQQILGQGPKLLIQFQNNGVVDDSQLPKDRFSAERLKGVDSTLKIQPAKLEDSAVYLCASSRQPYQETQYFGPGTRLLVL.

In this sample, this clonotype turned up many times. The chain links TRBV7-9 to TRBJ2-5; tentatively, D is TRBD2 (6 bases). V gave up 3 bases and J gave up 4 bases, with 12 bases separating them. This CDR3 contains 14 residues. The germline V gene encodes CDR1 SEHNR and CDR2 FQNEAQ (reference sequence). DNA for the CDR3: TGTGCCAGCAGCTTTGGGGACTTTGGAGAGACCCAGTACTTC. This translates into CASSFGDFGETQYF.

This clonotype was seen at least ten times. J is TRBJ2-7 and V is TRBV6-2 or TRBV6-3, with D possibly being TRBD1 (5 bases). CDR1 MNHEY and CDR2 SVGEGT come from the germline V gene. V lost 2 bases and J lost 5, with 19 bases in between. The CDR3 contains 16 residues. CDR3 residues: CASSYPMTVLHDEQYF. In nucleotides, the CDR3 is TGTGCCAGCAGTTACCCGATGACAGTCCTCCACGACGAGCAGTACTTC.

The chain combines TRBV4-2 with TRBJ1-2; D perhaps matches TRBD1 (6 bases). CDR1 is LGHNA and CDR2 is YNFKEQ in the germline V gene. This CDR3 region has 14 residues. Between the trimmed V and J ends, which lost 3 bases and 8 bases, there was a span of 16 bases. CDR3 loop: CASSHIGGQGGYTF. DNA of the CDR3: TGTGCCAGCAGCCACATCGGGGGGCAAGGAGGCTACACCTTC.

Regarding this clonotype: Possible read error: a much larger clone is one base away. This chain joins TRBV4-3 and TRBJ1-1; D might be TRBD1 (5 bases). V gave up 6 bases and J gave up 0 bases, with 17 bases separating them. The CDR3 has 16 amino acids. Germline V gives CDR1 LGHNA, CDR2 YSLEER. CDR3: CASSQGRLYVNTEAFF. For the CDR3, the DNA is TGCGCCAGCAGTCAGGGCCGCTTATACGTGAACACTGAAGCTTTCTTT.